This is a list of T cell receptor beta chains from one sample in a study of T cells in localized non-small cell lung cancer. Profiling relied on immunoSEQ multiplex PCR, and the TCRdb table lists in-frame clones only, not all of them. The data contain about 5,500 clones, 70% to 85% of them seen just once; the ten biggest clones take up less than 70%. The sequencing used peripheral blood mononuclear cells, collected before any cancer treatment. Receptors were obtained from a female donor of 60 years or more with stage II lung adenocarcinoma. CDR3s include the opening cysteine and the closing phenylalanine or tryptophan. A D gene is named only where the DNA matches it firmly. For some rows the clone size is stated as once, few or many, or as a class when expanded; others skip it.

V	J	size	D	DNA	CDR3
TRBV28	TRBJ1-4	-	-	TGTGCCAGCAGCGCTGAAGTTAACTTGGGTGAAAAACTGTTTTTT	CASSAEVNLGEKLFF
TRBV28	TRBJ1-5	-	-	TGTGCCAGCGACGGGGGTGAGCCCCAGCATTTT	CASDGGEPQHF
TRBV5-1	TRBJ1-1	-	TRBD1	TGCGCCAGCAGCTGGGGGACAGGGGGAACTGGTGAAGCTTTCTTT	CASSWGTGGTGEAFF
TRBV6-1	TRBJ1-4	-	TRBD1	TGTGCCAGCAGTCTCGGACAGGGTAATGAAAAACTGTTTTTT	CASSLGQGNEKLFF
TRBV5-4	TRBJ2-7	-	-	TGTGCCACCAGAACGCCAGGGGCTACCTACGAGCAGTACTTC	CATRTPGATYEQYF
TRBV7-9	TRBJ1-2	-	-	TGTGCCAGCAGCTCAATACAGGGCCTCTATGGCTACACCTTC	CASSSIQGLYGYTF
TRBV9	TRBJ2-1	-	-	TGTGCCAGCAGCCCAGGGGGGGCCCTCTCCTACAATGAGCAGTTCTTC	CASSPGGALSYNEQFF
TRBV27	TRBJ2-1	-	-	TGTGCCAGCAGTTACAAGTTGGAAAGGGGACCGTCGATGTTCTTC	CASSYKLERGPSMFF
TRBV23-1	TRBJ1-2	-	TRBD1	TGCGCCAGCAGTGGGGAACAGGGGCAGAGCGGCTACACCTTC	CASSGEQGQSGYTF
TRBV14	TRBJ2-1	-	TRBD1	TGTGCCAGCAGCCGAAGACAGGGGTCCTACAATGAGCAGTTCTTC	CASSRRQGSYNEQFF
TRBV19	TRBJ1-2	-	-	TGTGCCAGTACCCTCGGAGTGAACGGCTACACCTTC	CASTLGVNGYTF
TRBV5-4	TRBJ1-2	-	-	TGTGCCAGCAGCTTGGACGGAATTAACTATGGCTACACCTTC	CASSLDGINYGYTF
TRBV25-1	TRBJ2-2	-	-	TGTGCCAGCAGTGAACAGGACACCGGGGAGCTGTTTTTT	CASSEQDTGELFF
TRBV6-8	TRBJ2-1	-	TRBD1	TGTGCCAGCCGATCAGGGGGCGCGATCGATGAGCAGTTCTTC	CASRSGGAIDEQFF
TRBV2	TRBJ1-2	-	-	TGTGCCAGCAGTGGGGGTGGTTCTAACTATGGCTACACCTTC	CASSGGGSNYGYTF
TRBV2	TRBJ2-7	once	TRBD2	TGTGCCAGCACTCCGACTAGCGGAGCCTACGAGCAGTACTTC	CASTPTSGAYEQYF
TRBV4-1	TRBJ2-1	-	TRBD2	TGCGCCAGCAGCCAAGTAGAAGCGGGGAGTACCTACAATGAGCAGTTCTTC	CASSQVEAGSTYNEQFF
TRBV6-5	TRBJ1-5	-	-	TGTGCCAGCAGTTACTCTGGGGAGGCAGATACGCAGCATTTT	CASSYSGEADTQHF
TRBV2	TRBJ1-1	-	-	TGTTCCAACGGGGGTCCGTTGAACACTGAAGCTTTCTTT	CSNGGPLNTEAFF
TRBV27	TRBJ1-1	few	-	TGTGCCAGCAGTCGTCAGGGTTGGGACACTGAAGCTTTCTTT	CASSRQGWDTEAFF
TRBV9	TRBJ1-4	once	TRBD1	TGTGCCAGCAGCATGACAGGGGGTGCTAATGAAAAACTGTTTTTT	CASSMTGGANEKLFF
TRBV9	TRBJ1-3	-	-	TGTGCCAGCAGCGTAGGCGGGGGGGCGAGTGGGAACACCATATATTTT	CASSVGGGASGNTIYF
TRBV4-2	TRBJ2-1	-	-	TGTGCCAGCAGCCAAGATCGCAAGCGGGTCTACAATGAGCAGTTCTTC	CASSQDRKRVYNEQFF
TRBV20-1	TRBJ1-2	-	-	TGCAGTGCTAGCGGGGGGGAGGGCTACACCTTC	CSASGGEGYTF
TRBV19	TRBJ1-5	-	-	TGTGCCAGTAGTACAGACAGGTCGGAGCGATATAGCAATCAGCCCCAGCATTTT	CASSTDRSERYSNQPQHF
TRBV6-1	TRBJ1-5	-	TRBD1	TGTGCCAGCAGTGATGGACAGGAGTTTAATCCCCAGCATTTT	CASSDGQEFNPQHF
TRBV7-3	TRBJ1-1	-	TRBD1	TGTGCCAGCAGTCCGGGACAGGAAGCGAAAGCTTTCTTT	CASSPGQEAKAFF
TRBV5-8	TRBJ1-1	-	-	TGTGCCAGCACCATTGGACGCCAGAACACTGAAGCTTTCTTT	CASTIGRQNTEAFF
TRBV2	TRBJ2-2	few	-	TGTGCCAGCAGTTCCGGGACACCTAACACCGGGGAGCTGTTTTTT	CASSSGTPNTGELFF
TRBV18	TRBJ1-6	-	-	TGTGCCAGCTCACCGGAAGGGGCGCCGATTTCACCCCTCCACTTT	CASSPEGAPISPLHF
TRBV18	TRBJ2-1	-	-	TGTGCCAGCTCACCCCGGCAGCGGGACAATGAGCAGTTCTTC	CASSPRQRDNEQFF
TRBV7-2	TRBJ2-1	-	TRBD2	TGTGCCAGCAGGGGACTAGTTCGTGATGAGCAGTTCTTC	CASRGLVRDEQFF
TRBV28	TRBJ1-3	-	-	TGTGCCAGCAGTTTATGGAGGGGCTCTGGAAACACCATATATTTT	CASSLWRGSGNTIYF
TRBV10-1	TRBJ2-1	-	-	TGCGCCAGCAGTGAGTCGACCAATGAGCAGTTCTTC	CASSESTNEQFF
TRBV14	TRBJ2-5	-	-	TGTGCCAGCAGCCAGACAGGAGGCGAGACCCAGTACTTC	CASSQTGGETQYF
TRBV25-1	TRBJ1-6	few	-	TGTGCCAGCACCTCAGGGTCAGGAGTTTCACCCCTCCACTTT	CASTSGSGVSPLHF
TRBV7-9	TRBJ2-1	-	-	TGTGCCAGCAGCCCCCGGACTGGAGCGAGCTCCTACAATGAGCAGTTCTTC	CASSPRTGASSYNEQFF